Below are 5 T cell receptor beta chains sequenced from a single sample in a study of cytomegalovirus exposure and HLA in healthy donors. The PCR was carried out with 60 Vbeta primers and 13 Jbeta primers. Sequencing used immunoSEQ multiplex PCR; TCRdb keeps in-frame clones, though not all of them. Of about 180,000 clones listed, 60% to 80% are singletons. Sequencing was performed on PBMCs. The receptors come from a man aged 35 to 55 in good health and CMV-seropositive.

This chain links TRBV27 with TRBJ2-1; 10 bases map to TRBD2. The CDR3 sequence is 14 residues long. V gave up 2 bases and J gave up 12 bases; unmatched junction bases: 7. In germline, CDR1 is MNHEY, CDR2 SMNVEV (reference sequence). The DNA of the CDR3 is TGTGCCAGCAGTTTAACTAGCGGGAACGGGGGGCAGTTCTTC. Its protein is CASSLTSGNGGQFF.

This clone appeared a single time. The genes are TRBV7-9 and TRBJ2-2; D uncertain. The V gene's germline CDR1 is SEHNR and CDR2 FQNEAQ (reference sequence). This CDR3 has 15 residues. Trimming removed 5 bases at V and 1 base at J, with 11 bases between. CDR3 protein: CASSIISGNTGELFF. The CDR3 nucleotides are TGTGCCAGCAGCATAATATCAGGGAACACCGGGGAGCTGTTTTTT.

The rearrangement links TRBV5-1 to TRBJ2-3; 7 bases line up with TRBD2. The CDR3 spans 15 residues. The junction had 4 bases not matched to a gene; V was cut back by 3 bases and J by 0 bases. The germline V gene has CDR1 SGHRS and CDR2 YFSETQ. The CDR3 loop is CASSSGLQSTDTQYF. The CDR3 DNA reads TGCGCCAGCAGCTCGGGACTACAAAGCACAGATACGCAGTATTTT.

The count of this clone is one. Relative to the germline gene, one junction end is altered; a read error may explain this. The rearrangement joins TRBV6-5 to TRBJ1-1; 9 positions match TRBD1. Germline CDR1 MNHEY, CDR2 SVGAGI. The CDR3 covers 15 residues. The CDR3 region is CASSPAGTGNPEAFF. DNA for the CDR3: TGTGCCAGCAGTCCCGCGGGGACAGGGAACCCTGAAGCTTTCTTT.

This clone was detected only a few times. CDR3 in DNA: TGTGCCAGCGGCTCAGTTCAGTCAAACCCCCTCTCTGGAAACACCATATATTTT. This encodes CASGSVQSNPLSGNTIYF. The V call is TRBV28, the J call TRBJ1-3; D not certain. Deletions cut 8 bases from V and 0 bases from J, with 23 bases between. CDR1 MDHEN and CDR2 SYDVKM come from the germline V gene. The CDR3 consists of 18 residues.